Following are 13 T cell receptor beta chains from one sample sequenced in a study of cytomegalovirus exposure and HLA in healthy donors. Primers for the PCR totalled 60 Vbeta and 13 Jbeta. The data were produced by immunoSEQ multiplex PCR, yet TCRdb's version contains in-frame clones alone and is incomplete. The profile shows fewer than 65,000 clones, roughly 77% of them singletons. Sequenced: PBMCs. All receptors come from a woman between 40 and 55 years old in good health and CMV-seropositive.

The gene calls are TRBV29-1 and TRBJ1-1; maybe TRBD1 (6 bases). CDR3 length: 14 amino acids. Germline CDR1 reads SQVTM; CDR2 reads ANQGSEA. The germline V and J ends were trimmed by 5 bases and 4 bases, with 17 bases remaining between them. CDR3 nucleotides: TGCAGCGTTACCAGGGGTGGAGGTGGCACTGAAGCTTTCTTT. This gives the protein CSVTRGGGGTEAFF. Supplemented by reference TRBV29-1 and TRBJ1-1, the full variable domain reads SAVISQKPSRDICQRGTSLTIQCQVDSQVTMMFWYRQQPGQSLTLIATANQGSEATYESGFVIDKFPISRPNLTFSTLTVSNMSPEDSSIYLCSVTRGGGGTEAFFGQGTRLTVV.

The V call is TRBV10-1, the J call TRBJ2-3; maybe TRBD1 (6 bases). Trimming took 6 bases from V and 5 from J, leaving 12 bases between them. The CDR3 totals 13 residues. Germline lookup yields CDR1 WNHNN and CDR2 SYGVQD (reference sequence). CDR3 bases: TGCGCCAGCAGACGAACAGGGCAAGATACGCAGTATTTT. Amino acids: CASRRTGQDTQYF.

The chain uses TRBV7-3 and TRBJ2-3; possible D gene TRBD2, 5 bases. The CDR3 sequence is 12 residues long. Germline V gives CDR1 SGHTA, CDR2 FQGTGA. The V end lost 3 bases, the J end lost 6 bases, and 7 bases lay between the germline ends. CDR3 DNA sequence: TGTGCCAGCAGCTTGGAGCGGGATACGCAGTATTTT. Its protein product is CASSLERDTQYF.

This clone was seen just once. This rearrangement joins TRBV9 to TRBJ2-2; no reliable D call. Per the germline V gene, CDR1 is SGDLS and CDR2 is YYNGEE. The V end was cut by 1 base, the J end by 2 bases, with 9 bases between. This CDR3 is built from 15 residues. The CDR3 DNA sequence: TGTGCCAGCAGCGTACCCCACACCAACACCGGGGAGCTGTTTTTT. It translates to CASSVPHTNTGELFF.

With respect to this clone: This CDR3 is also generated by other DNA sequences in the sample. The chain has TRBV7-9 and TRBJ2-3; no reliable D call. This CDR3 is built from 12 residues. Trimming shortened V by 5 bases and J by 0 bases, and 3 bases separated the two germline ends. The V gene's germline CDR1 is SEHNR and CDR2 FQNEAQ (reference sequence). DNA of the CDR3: TGTGCCAGCAGCCTAAGCACAGATACGCAGTATTTT. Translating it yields CASSLSTDTQYF.

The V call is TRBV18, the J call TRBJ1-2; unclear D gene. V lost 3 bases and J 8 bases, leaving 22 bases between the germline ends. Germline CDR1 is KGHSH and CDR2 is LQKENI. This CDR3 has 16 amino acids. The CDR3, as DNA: TGTGCCAGCTCACCTTCGAAAGGTCGTGGGCTAATCGGCTACACCTTC. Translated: CASSPSKGRGLIGYTF.

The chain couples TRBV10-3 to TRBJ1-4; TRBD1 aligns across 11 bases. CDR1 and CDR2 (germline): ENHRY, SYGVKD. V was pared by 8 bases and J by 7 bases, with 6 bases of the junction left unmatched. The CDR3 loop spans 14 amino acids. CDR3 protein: CAIGGQGEGEKLFF. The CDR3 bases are TGTGCCATCGGGGGACAGGGGGAAGGTGAAAAACTGTTTTTT.

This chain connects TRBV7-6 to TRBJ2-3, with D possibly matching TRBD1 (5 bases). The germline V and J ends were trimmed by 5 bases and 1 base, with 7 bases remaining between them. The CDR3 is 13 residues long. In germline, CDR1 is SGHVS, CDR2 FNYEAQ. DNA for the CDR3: TGTGCCAGCAGCCCACAGGGCACAGATACGCAGTATTTT. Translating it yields CASSPQGTDTQYF.

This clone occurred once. The CDR3 nucleotides read TGTGCCAGCACCACAGGGGGTATCAGCCTCGGGAGTGGCTACACCTTC. This sequence encodes CASTTGGISLGSGYTF. V gene TRBV5-6 combines with J gene TRBJ1-2; 8 positions agree with TRBD1. Germline-derived CDR1 and CDR2 are SGHDT and YYEEEE. The ends lost 6 bases at V and 7 bases at J; junction bases unmatched: 17. This CDR3 contains 16 residues. The full variable domain, its missing parts supplied by reference TRBV5-6 and TRBJ1-2, is DAGVTQSPTHLIKTRGQQVTLRCSPKSGHDTVSWYQQALGQGPQFIFQYYEEEERQRGNFPDRFSGHQFPNYSSELNVNALLLGDSALYLCASTTGGISLGSGYTFGSGTRLTVV.

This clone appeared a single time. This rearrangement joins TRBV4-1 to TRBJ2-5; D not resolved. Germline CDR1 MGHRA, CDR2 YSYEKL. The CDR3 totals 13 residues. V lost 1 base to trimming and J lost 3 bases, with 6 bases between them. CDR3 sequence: CASSQALKETQYF. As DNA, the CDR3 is TGCGCCAGCAGCCAAGCCCTTAAAGAGACCCAGTACTTC.

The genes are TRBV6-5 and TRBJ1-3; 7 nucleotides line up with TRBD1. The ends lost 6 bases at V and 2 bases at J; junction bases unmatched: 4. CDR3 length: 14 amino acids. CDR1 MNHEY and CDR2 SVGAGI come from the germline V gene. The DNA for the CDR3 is TGTGCCAGCAGACAGACAGGGACTGGAAACACCATATATTTT. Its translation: CASRQTGTGNTIYF.

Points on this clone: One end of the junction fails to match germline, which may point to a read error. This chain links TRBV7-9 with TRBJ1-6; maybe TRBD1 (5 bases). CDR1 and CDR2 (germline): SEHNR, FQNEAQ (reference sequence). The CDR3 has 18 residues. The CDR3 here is CSSSLGARRDGFNSPLHF. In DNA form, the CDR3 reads TGTTCCAGCAGCTTAGGGGCCAGGCGGGACGGATTTAATTCACCCCTCCACTTT.

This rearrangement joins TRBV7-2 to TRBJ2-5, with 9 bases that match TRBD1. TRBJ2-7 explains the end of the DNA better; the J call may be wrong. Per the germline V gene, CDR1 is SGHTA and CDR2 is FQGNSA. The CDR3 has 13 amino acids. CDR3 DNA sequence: TGTGCCAGCAGCTGGGACAGGGCCTACGAGCAGTACTTC. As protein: CASSWDRAYEQYF.